The 32 T cell receptor beta chains below come from one sample, sequenced in a study of T cell responses to AZD1222 COVID-19 vaccine. Clones were sequenced by immunoSEQ multiplex PCR, and TCRdb holds only the in-frame ones, with some missing. Here the sample spans 130,000 or so clones, 92% being singletons. The sequences come from peripheral blood, collected on day 0 of AZD1222 vaccination. The origin of the receptors is an adult in good health.

This sequence joins TRBV13 and TRBJ1-2; tentative D call: TRBD1 (5 bases). This CDR3 has 13 amino acids. Per germline, CDR1 PRHDT and CDR2 FYEKMQ (reference sequence). V lost 4 bases and J 8 bases, leaving 14 bases between the germline ends. CDR3: CASSSLLSGGYTF. The CDR3 DNA follows: TGTGCCAGCAGCTCCCTCCTGTCAGGGGGCTACACCTTC.

The genes are TRBV24-1 and TRBJ2-7; a possible D gene is TRBD2 (5 bases). CDR1 and CDR2 (germline): KGHDR, SFDVKD. This CDR3 contains 10 residues. Trimming pared 4 bases from V and 9 bases from J, leaving 6 bases between. The DNA of the CDR3 is TGTGCCACCAGTGACCGGGGGCAGTACTTC. Protein sequence: CATSDRGQYF.

The V and J genes are TRBV12-3 or TRBV12-4 and TRBJ2-7; 7 bases align to TRBD2. The CDR3 contains 12 residues. The trim removed 11 bases at V and 4 bases at J, leaving 8 bases unmatched. The DNA for the CDR3 is TGTGCCGTAGGTGGGACTACTTACGAGCAGTACTTC. Translating gives CAVGGTTYEQYF.

The rearrangement links TRBV14 to TRBJ1-2; 8 bases fit TRBD1. CDR1 and CDR2 (germline): SGHDN, FVKESK. The CDR3 is made up of 13 amino acids. V gave up 6 bases and J gave up 5 bases; unmatched junction bases: 5. In DNA, the CDR3 is TGTGCCAGCAGACTCACAGGGGGTTATGGCTACACCTTC. As protein: CASRLTGGYGYTF. Together with reference TRBV14 and TRBJ1-2, the CDR3 gives the full variable domain: EAGVTQFPSHSVIEKGQTVTLRCDPISGHDNLYWYRRVMGKEIKFLLHFVKESKQDESGMPNNRFLAERTGGTYSTLKVQPAELEDSGVYFCASRLTGGYGYTFGSGTRLTVV.

This chain connects TRBV28 to TRBJ1-1; 9 bases agree with TRBD1. Germline lookup yields CDR1 MDHEN and CDR2 SYDVKM. V shed 7 bases and J 11 bases; nucleotides not matched to a gene: 8. The CDR3 loop spans 12 amino acids. CDR3 DNA: TGTGCCAGCAAAGCCGGGACAGGGTATGCTTTCTTT. This sequence encodes CASKAGTGYAFF.

J is TRBJ2-7 and V is TRBV29-1; 7 bases line up with TRBD1. Germline V lookup: CDR1 SQVTM, CDR2 ANQGSEA. The CDR3 spans 13 residues. J lost 2 bases, V lost 4 bases, and 5 bases had no gene match. The CDR3 loop reads CSVGGGVTYEQYF. The CDR3 DNA reads as TGCAGCGTTGGAGGGGGCGTCACCTACGAGCAGTACTTC.

The J gene is TRBJ2-1, the V gene TRBV2, with TRBD2 as a possible D gene (6 bases). Germline V gene lookup returns CDR1 SNHLY and CDR2 FYNNEI. The CDR3 covers 13 residues. Trimming shortened V by 8 bases and J by 0 bases, and 8 bases separated the two germline ends. This CDR3 is CASGGDSYNEQFF. The CDR3 DNA is TGTGCCAGCGGCGGGGACTCCTACAATGAGCAGTTCTTC.

This sequence joins TRBV15 and TRBJ2-1; TRBD2 matches 13 bases. V lost 1 base and J lost 4; bases outside the gene matches: 1. Germline values: CDR1 LNHNV, CDR2 YYDKDF (reference sequence). The CDR3 consists of 16 residues. This chain's CDR3 is CATSRGLAGGYNEQFF. The CDR3 DNA follows: TGTGCCACCAGCAGAGGACTAGCGGGAGGTTACAATGAGCAGTTCTTC.

This rearrangement joins TRBV9 to TRBJ1-1; TRBD1 agrees at 8 bases. The V gene's germline CDR1 is SGDLS and CDR2 YYNGEE. This CDR3 has 17 residues. V gave up 0 bases and J gave up 5 bases; unmatched junction bases: 12. Here the CDR3 DNA reads TGTGCCAGCAGCGTAGGAACAGGGGGTCGTATTGAAACTGAAGCTTTCTTT. Protein product: CASSVGTGGRIETEAFF.

The chain carries TRBV19 and TRBJ2-1; 7 bases match TRBD2. The CDR3 extends over 15 amino acids. From germline, CDR1 is LNHDA and CDR2 SQIVND (reference sequence). J lost 6 bases, V lost 5 bases, and 10 bases had no gene match. CDR3: CASSPRTRSANEQFF. The CDR3 nucleotides read TGTGCCAGTAGTCCCCGGACTAGGTCGGCCAATGAGCAGTTCTTC.

The V and J genes are TRBV19 and TRBJ1-2; D may be TRBD1 (5 bases). The V gene lost 3 bases and the J gene lost 3 bases, with 17 bases spanning the gap. The CDR3 has 16 amino acids. Germline values: CDR1 LNHDA, CDR2 SQIVND (reference sequence). CDR3 DNA: TGTGCCAGTAGTATCCTCTCGGCAGGGAAAGACTATGGCTACACCTTC. Its translation is CASSILSAGKDYGYTF.

This chain connects TRBV7-9 to TRBJ2-2; D unresolved. CDR1 and CDR2 (germline): SEHNR, FQNEAQ (reference sequence). The V and J ends lost 3 bases and 5 bases respectively, with 13 bases between them. The CDR3 has 15 residues. CDR3 bases: TGTGCCAGCAGCTTTGGGCCGACCCGAACCGGGGAGCTGTTTTTT. Translation: CASSFGPTRTGELFF.

The chain uses TRBV5-1 and TRBJ1-5; 8 bases line up with TRBD1. This CDR3 has 14 amino acids. Germline V gives CDR1 SGHRS, CDR2 YFSETQ. V trimming: 4 bases; J trimming: 5 bases; junction bases outside the gene matches: 5. The CDR3 DNA reads as TGCGCCAGCAGCCCCGGACAGGGTGATCAGCCCCAGCATTTT. Its protein is CASSPGQGDQPQHF.

The chain has TRBV7-9 and TRBJ2-4; D is possibly TRBD1 (5 bases). V lost 1 base to trimming and J lost 3 bases, with 7 bases between them. This CDR3 spans 14 amino acids. Germline V lookup: CDR1 SEHNR, CDR2 FQNEAQ (reference sequence). DNA of the CDR3: TGTGCCAGCAGCTTAGGGGGCGACAAAAACATTCAGTACTTC. This encodes CASSLGGDKNIQYF. Full variable domain (outside the CDR3, taken from reference TRBV7-9 and TRBJ2-4): DTGVSQNPRHKITKRGQNVTFRCDPISEHNRLYWYRQTLGQGPEFLTYFQNEAQLEKSRLLSDRFSAERPKGSFSTLEIQRTEQGDSAMYLCASSLGGDKNIQYFGAGTRLSVL.

The chain joins TRBV7-9 to TRBJ2-1; 7 bases agree with TRBD1. The germline V gene encodes CDR1 SEHNR and CDR2 FQNEAQ (reference sequence). The CDR3 contains 14 residues. The ends lost 4 bases at V and 14 bases at J; junction bases unmatched: 14. Here the CDR3 reads CASSSWTGTGEKFF. CDR3 nucleotide sequence: TGTGCCAGCAGCTCTTGGACAGGAACAGGGGAAAAGTTCTTC.

This clone showed up just once. V and J are TRBV2 and TRBJ1-2, with D possibly TRBD1 on 6 matching bases. Trimming left V 5 bases short and J 8 bases short, with 15 bases between. The CDR3 is 13 residues long. Germline values: CDR1 SNHLY, CDR2 FYNNEI. CDR3 amino acids: CASSPSGGQGYTF. In DNA, the CDR3 is TGTGCCAGCAGTCCCTCCGGGGGGCAGGGCTACACCTTC.

This clone was counted between two and nine times. The chain recombines TRBV9 with TRBJ2-1, with 12 nucleotides matching TRBD2. Germline V gene sequence: CDR1 SGDLS, CDR2 YYNGEE. The trim removed 0 bases at V and 4 bases at J, leaving 5 bases unmatched. The CDR3 runs to 17 residues. CDR3 residues: CASSVAGLAGLYNEQFF. The CDR3 DNA is TGTGCCAGCAGCGTAGCTGGACTAGCGGGACTTTACAATGAGCAGTTCTTC. The variable domain in full, completed from reference TRBV9 and TRBJ2-1, reads DSGVTQTPKHLITATGQRVTLRCSPRSGDLSVYWYQQSLDQGLQFLIQYYNGEERAKGNILERFSAQQFPDLHSELNLSSLELGDSALYFCASSVAGLAGLYNEQFFGPGTRLTVL.

The genes are TRBV19 and TRBJ1-5; TRBD1 is a possible D gene (6 bases). The CDR3 sequence is 12 residues long. Trimming removed 6 bases at V and 7 bases at J, with 10 bases between. CDR1 and CDR2 from the germline V gene are LNHDA and SQIVND (reference sequence). The DNA of the CDR3 is TGTGCCAGTAGGGACGGGGGCCAGCCCCAGCATTTT. Protein: CASRDGGQPQHF.

The rearrangement uses TRBV7-9 and TRBJ1-5; 8 bases match TRBD1. V shed 5 bases and J 1 base; nucleotides not matched to a gene: 1. The CDR3 spans 14 residues. Germline CDR1 and CDR2: SEHNR and FQNEAQ (reference sequence). CDR3 amino acids: CASSRQGSNQPQHF. Written as DNA, the CDR3 is TGTGCCAGCAGCCGACAGGGGAGCAATCAGCCCCAGCATTTT.

The V and J genes are TRBV18 and TRBJ2-7, with 15 bases matching TRBD2. The germline V gene encodes CDR1 KGHSH and CDR2 LQKENI. J was trimmed by 6 bases and V by 4 bases; bases with no gene match: 4. The CDR3 totals 15 residues. The CDR3 here is CASSLTGLAGGEQYF. The CDR3 nucleotides read TGTGCCAGCTCACTAACGGGACTAGCGGGAGGCGAGCAGTACTTC.

The chain employs TRBV14 and TRBJ1-6; D is unclear. The V end was cut by 5 bases, the J end by 8 bases, with 19 bases between. The germline V gene has CDR1 SGHDN and CDR2 FVKESK. This CDR3 comprises 16 residues. The CDR3: CASSSNWGVRDSPLHF. The DNA for the CDR3 is TGTGCCAGCAGCAGTAATTGGGGTGTCCGTGATTCACCCCTCCACTTT.

V is TRBV5-4 and J is TRBJ2-7; 9 bases line up with TRBD1. V lost 5 bases, J lost 3 bases, and 9 bases stayed unmatched. Germline lookup yields CDR1 SGHNT and CDR2 YYREEE (reference sequence). There are 15 residues in the CDR3. CDR3 coding DNA: TGTGCCAGCAGGGAAGGGACAGGGCGCCTCTACGAGCAGTACTTC. As protein: CASREGTGRLYEQYF. The complete variable domain, with remaining parts taken from reference TRBV5-4 and TRBJ2-7, reads ETGVTQSPTHLIKTRGQQVTLRCSSQSGHNTVSWYQQALGQGPQFIFQYYREEENGRGNFPPRFSGLQFPNYSSELNVNALELDDSALYLCASREGTGRLYEQYFGPGTRLTVT.

To note about this clone: Given a much more abundant clone one base away, this may be a read error. The chain has TRBV27 and TRBJ1-6, with D unresolved. The germline V gene encodes CDR1 MNHEY and CDR2 SMNVEV (reference sequence). This CDR3 is 12 amino acids long. V was clipped by 4 bases and J by 9 bases, with 7 bases between them. DNA for the CDR3: TGTGCCAGCAGTTACCGGGGTTCACCCCTCCACTTT. It yields the protein CASSYRGSPLHF.

The J gene is TRBJ2-1, the V gene TRBV29-1; a possible D gene is TRBD2 (5 bases). Trimming left V 4 bases short and J 0 bases short, with 13 bases between. Germline V gene sequence: CDR1 SQVTM, CDR2 ANQGSEA. This CDR3 contains 15 residues. The CDR3 DNA follows: TGCAGCGTTGGACTTGGCGGGTTCTCCTACAATGAGCAGTTCTTC. Amino acid sequence: CSVGLGGFSYNEQFF.

The V gene is TRBV28, the J gene TRBJ2-1; 8 bases agree with TRBD1. The CDR3 totals 15 residues. Germline-derived CDR1 and CDR2 are MDHEN and SYDVKM. J lost 3 bases, V lost 4 bases, and 5 bases had no gene match. CDR3 nucleotide sequence: TGTGCCAGCAGTTCGACAGGGGTATACTACAATGAGCAGTTCTTC. Protein: CASSSTGVYYNEQFF.

The rearrangement joins TRBV7-3 to TRBJ2-1; D may be TRBD2 (6 bases). V was pared by 2 bases and J by 4 bases, with 12 bases between. CDR3 length: 15 amino acids. The germline V gene encodes CDR1 SGHTA and CDR2 FQGTGA. The CDR3 sequence: CASSLAGRKYNEQFF. The DNA for the CDR3 is TGTGCCAGCAGCTTAGCGGGAAGGAAGTACAATGAGCAGTTCTTC.

J is TRBJ2-3 and V is TRBV5-4, with no clear D. V was clipped by 2 bases and J by 2 bases, with 15 bases between them. The CDR3 covers 16 residues. Germline-derived CDR1 and CDR2 are SGHNT and YYREEE (reference sequence). CDR3: CASSFPGAVDTDTQYF. CDR3 nucleotide sequence: TGTGCCAGCAGCTTTCCGGGCGCCGTCGACACAGATACGCAGTATTTT.

This clone has only a few counts. The chain links TRBV4-1 to TRBJ2-5, with 9 bases that match TRBD2. Germline V gene lookup returns CDR1 MGHRA and CDR2 YSYEKL. CDR3 length: 15 amino acids. With V trimmed by 5 bases and J by 1 base, 5 bases remained unmatched. The CDR3 loop is CASSLQTSGQETQYF. In DNA form, the CDR3 reads TGCGCCAGCAGCTTACAGACTAGCGGCCAAGAGACCCAGTACTTC.

The rearrangement joins TRBV19 to TRBJ2-7; a possible D gene is TRBD2 (6 bases). Germline V gives CDR1 LNHDA, CDR2 SQIVND (reference sequence). Trimming pared 7 bases from V and 1 base from J, leaving 14 bases between. The CDR3 is 14 residues long. The DNA for the CDR3 is TGTGCCAGTAAACGAAGCGGGTCATCCTACGAGCAGTACTTC. Protein product: CASKRSGSSYEQYF.

This clone was recorded once. V is TRBV7-8 and J is TRBJ1-1; no reliable D call. The CDR3 consists of 13 residues. V gave up 0 bases and J gave up 4 bases, with 6 bases separating them. Per the germline V gene, CDR1 is SGHVS and CDR2 is FQNEAQ. In DNA form, the CDR3 reads TGTGCCAGCAGCTTAGCGTGGGTCACTGAAGCTTTCTTT. It yields the protein CASSLAWVTEAFF.

V and J are TRBV5-6 and TRBJ2-7, with 16 bases lining up with TRBD2. This CDR3 has 16 amino acids. V lost 4 bases, J lost 3 bases, and 4 bases stayed unmatched. CDR1 and CDR2 from the germline V gene are SGHDT and YYEEEE. The CDR3 DNA follows: TGTGCCAGCAGCCCGGGACTAGCGGGAGGGATCTACGAGCAGTACTTC. Translated, it gives CASSPGLAGGIYEQYF.

The J gene is TRBJ1-2, the V gene TRBV5-4; a weak D match, TRBD1 (6 bases). The CDR3 totals 14 residues. V was clipped by 4 bases and J by 2 bases, with 12 bases between them. Looked up from germline, CDR1 is SGHNT and CDR2 is YYREEE (reference sequence). CDR3 nucleotide sequence: TGTGCCAGCAGCCCTTCGACAGGAAACTATGGCTACACCTTC. Translation: CASSPSTGNYGYTF.